These 11 T cell receptor beta chains were all obtained from the same sample, sequenced in a study of siplizumab effects on memory and regulatory T cells. Sequencing was performed with immunoSEQ multiplex PCR; in TCRdb, only in-frame clones are kept and a portion is missing. This table has 90,000 to 130,000 clones, over 85% appearing once. Sequenced input: CD4+ T cells sorted from blood. These receptors all stem from a human donor in good health.

CDR3 nucleotides: TGTGCCAGCAGCTCCCGACTAGTTTCCACAGATACGCAGTATTTT. This translates into CASSSRLVSTDTQYF. The chain carries TRBV7-9 and TRBJ2-3; possibly TRBD2 for D (6 bases). CDR1 SEHNR and CDR2 FQNEAQ come from the germline V gene (reference sequence). V lost 4 bases and J 2 bases, leaving 13 bases between the germline ends. The CDR3 is 15 residues long.

The chain couples TRBV7-2 to TRBJ2-7; D unresolved. The CDR3 runs to 13 residues. Looked up from germline, CDR1 is SGHTA and CDR2 is FQGNSA. The ends were cut back, 5 bases at V and 2 bases at J, with 10 bases in the middle. The CDR3 region is CASSIPGPYEQYF. The CDR3, as DNA: TGTGCCAGCAGCATCCCGGGCCCCTACGAGCAGTACTTC.

The genes are TRBV5-1 and TRBJ2-1; D is unresolved. Trimming removed 5 bases from V and 2 bases from J, with 8 bases in between. Germline-derived CDR1 and CDR2 are SGHRS and YFSETQ. The CDR3 consists of 13 residues. The CDR3 spells CASRPRTYNEQFF. The CDR3 DNA sequence: TGCGCCAGCAGACCAAGAACCTACAATGAGCAGTTCTTC.

This clone has just one count. J is TRBJ1-2 and V is TRBV6-5; TRBD1 aligns across 7 bases. The CDR3 is 15 amino acids. Unmatched junction bases numbered 5, after V lost 0 bases and J lost 4 bases. Germline-derived CDR1 and CDR2 are MNHEY and SVGAGI. The CDR3 nucleotides read TGTGCCAGCAGTTACTCCGGGGGACAGTTCTATGGCTACACCTTC. As protein: CASSYSGGQFYGYTF.

The gene calls are TRBV28 and TRBJ1-5; D call uncertain. The CDR3 sequence is 16 residues long. Germline V gives CDR1 MDHEN, CDR2 SYDVKM. V lost 3 bases and J lost 2, with 14 bases in between. DNA of the CDR3: TGTGCCAGCAGTTTGGGAGAAATTCCGGGCAATCAGCCCCAGCATTTT. Amino acids: CASSLGEIPGNQPQHF. Looking up the rest from reference TRBV28 and TRBJ1-5 gives the full variable domain: DVKVTQSSRYLVKRTGEKVFLECVQDMDHENMFWYRQDPGLGLRLIYFSYDVKMKEKGDIPEGYSVSREKKERFSLILESASTNQTSMYLCASSLGEIPGNQPQHFGDGTRLSIL.

The chain has TRBV7-9 and TRBJ2-3, with D unclear. The CDR3 has 15 amino acids. With 6 bases removed from V and 2 bases from J, the gap between germline ends came to 15 bases. In germline, CDR1 is SEHNR, CDR2 FQNEAQ (reference sequence). The chain's CDR3 is CASSRRDVVTDTQYF. Here the CDR3 DNA reads TGTGCCAGCAGTCGTAGAGACGTAGTCACAGATACGCAGTATTTT.

DNA of the CDR3: TGTGCCACCAGCAGGGGGACTAGCGGGAGCACAGATACGCAGTATTTT. Amino acid sequence: CATSRGTSGSTDTQYF. The chain links TRBV15 to TRBJ2-3; TRBD2 matches at 12 bases. Germline trimming cut 3 bases from V and 0 bases from J; bases unmatched to any gene: 1. The CDR3 is made up of 16 amino acids. Germline V CDR1 and CDR2: LNHNV, YYDKDF (reference sequence).

This chain uses TRBV7-2 with TRBJ2-7; D call uncertain. There are 13 residues in the CDR3. The germline gives CDR1 SGHTA, CDR2 FQGNSA. Trimming stripped 3 bases from V and 1 base from J, with 7 bases between. CDR3 sequence: CASSFRWSYEQYF. The CDR3, as DNA: TGTGCCAGCAGCTTTCGGTGGTCCTACGAGCAGTACTTC.

This chain joins TRBV5-1 and TRBJ2-1, with 13 bases lining up with TRBD2. J gave up 7 bases and V 4 bases, and 8 bases lay outside the gene matches. This CDR3 is 16 amino acids long. Germline V gene data show CDR1 as SGHRS and CDR2 as YFSETQ. This CDR3 reads CASSTLTSGGANEQFF. The CDR3 DNA is TGCGCCAGCAGCACCCTTACTAGCGGGGGGGCGAATGAGCAGTTCTTC.

The chain employs TRBV4-1 and TRBJ1-5; D gene unclear. The CDR3 is made up of 14 amino acids. Trimming pared 1 base from V and 3 bases from J, leaving 7 bases between. CDR1 MGHRA and CDR2 YSYEKL come from the germline V gene. CDR3 sequence: CASSQVLDNQPQHF. The DNA of the CDR3 is TGCGCCAGCAGCCAAGTATTAGACAATCAGCCCCAGCATTTT.

This chain uses TRBV5-1 with TRBJ2-7, with 8 nucleotides matching TRBD1. This CDR3 is 18 amino acids long. Germline V gene data show CDR1 as SGHRS and CDR2 as YFSETQ. Germline trimming cut 4 bases from V and 3 bases from J; bases unmatched to any gene: 18. The CDR3 loop reads CASSRGASRQGFHYEQYF. In DNA, the CDR3 is TGCGCCAGCAGCCGAGGGGCATCGAGACAGGGGTTTCACTACGAGCAGTACTTC.